The 3 T cell receptor beta chains listed next were all sequenced from one sample in a study of T cell responses to AZD1222 COVID-19 vaccine. Repertoires were generated with immunoSEQ multiplex PCR, while TCRdb's copy carries only in-frame clones and drops some. The sample records about 130,000 clones, around 90% being singletons. The source was peripheral blood, collected on day 0 of AZD1222 vaccination. The receptor set was obtained from an adult in good health.

The CDR3 loop reads CASEGQGPYEQYF. CDR3 bases: TGTGCCAGCGAGGGACAGGGCCCCTACGAGCAGTACTTC. This chain uses TRBV28 with TRBJ2-7, with TRBD1 identical over 9 bases. The CDR3 sequence is 13 residues long. The V gene's germline CDR1 is MDHEN and CDR2 SYDVKM. V lost 8 bases, J lost 2 bases, and 4 bases stayed unmatched.

V gene TRBV5-6 combines with J gene TRBJ2-1; TRBD2 might be the D (6 bases). V was clipped by 3 bases and J by 0 bases, with 19 bases between them. In germline, CDR1 is SGHDT, CDR2 YYEEEE. The CDR3 contains 18 residues. The CDR3 DNA is TGTGCCAGCAGCTCCCCAGGGAGGTGGGAACACTCCTACAATGAGCAGTTCTTC. This sequence encodes CASSSPGRWEHSYNEQFF.

This chain connects TRBV29-1 to TRBJ1-5; D is perhaps TRBD1 (6 bases). Germline CDR1 SQVTM, CDR2 ANQGSEA. V lost 1 base and J 6 bases, leaving 25 bases between the germline ends. CDR3 length equals 18 residues. CDR3 coding DNA: TGCAGCGTTGAAGCCCAGATAAAACCAAACAGGGATCCTCAGCCCCAGCATTTT. It codes for CSVEAQIKPNRDPQPQHF. Full variable domain (remainder filled in from reference TRBV29-1 and TRBJ1-5): SAVISQKPSRDICQRGTSLTIQCQVDSQVTMMFWYRQQPGQSLTLIATANQGSEATYESGFVIDKFPISRPNLTFSTLTVSNMSPEDSSIYLCSVEAQIKPNRDPQPQHFGDGTRLSIL.